The present T cell receptor (beta chain) was sequenced within a study of T cells in Graves' hyperthyroidism and ophthalmopathy. Background on the study: Any treatment followed the collection of peripheral blood at initial diagnosis. Findings of the study overall: Most clonotypes expanded in thyroid above 0.001 were likewise present in blood.

TCR beta CDR3 regions were amplified from RNA transcripts. First-round RT-PCR targeting the TCR CDR3 was performed with the HTBI primer set. TCRdb re-called the multiplex PCR reads through MiXCR, storing one row per CDR3 protein. This sample has fewer than 650,000 distinct CDR3 sequences, with about 14% found just once. The V end lost 0 bases, the J end lost 6 bases, and 6 bases lay between the germline ends. The V gene's germline CDR1 is MNHEY and CDR2 SMNVEV (reference sequence). The CDR3 totals 13 residues. Stable disease denoted Graves' hyperthyroidism without ophthalmopathy progression within 18 months. Only a few counts were recorded for this clonotype. Its antigen remains unknown.

Sequences were obtained from blood. The receptor's source is a woman between 35 and 50 years old with Graves' hyperthyroidism. This chain connects TRBV27 to TRBJ2-4; no clear D. The chain's CDR3 is CASSLSGPNIQYF. The CDR3 nucleotides read TGTGCCAGCAGTTTATCGGGCCCAAACATTCAGTACTTC.